This T cell receptor (beta chain) comes out of a study of blood T cells in healthy people across ages (dated by TCRdb to between 2014 and 2017). About the study as a whole: In model experiments, template switching captured roughly one uniquely barcoded TCR beta cDNA molecule for every two T cells. To track age-related changes in TCR beta repertoire diversity, the study relied on deep sequencing normalized with unique cDNA molecular identifiers. Four age groups were formed from the donors: young (average approximately 15 years), middle-aged (around 41), aged (under 70) and long-lived (about 80). Donors of different ages were randomly distributed across sequencing lanes to avoid experimental bias. Two additional independent replicas of 1 million unique cDNA reads from the same blood draw were analyzed for two donors (one aged 18 to 29 and one aged 80 or older).

V sheds 1 base and J sheds 5 bases, leaving 3 bases between their ends. The CDR3 runs 11 residues from the cysteine to the phenylalanine. The CDR3 DNA has 33 bases and is translated from base 1. From the germline V gene, CDR1 is SGHDT and CDR2 is YYEEEE. This clonotype occurred once. The antigen it recognizes is unknown. Base qualities are missing; no much larger clone stands one base away. Evidence from one read is weak. Donors were approximately 42 systemically healthy Caucasian individuals from Russia aged about 6 to 100 years. Roughly 11 milliliters of peripheral blood were drawn from each donor into EDTA-treated Vacutainer tubes. PBMCs were isolated by Ficoll-Paque density-gradient centrifugation, with at least 7 million obtained per sample. Total RNA, at least 6 micrograms per sample, was extracted from PBMCs with Trizol reagent. For every donor, flow cytometry on a PBMC aliquot measured the percentage of naive CD45RAhigh/CD27high T cells.

The library was built by means of 5' RACE. The data were produced on an Illumina HiSeq 2500. The second PCR ran for about 6 to 11 cycles and used a J-beta primer mix along with a sample-barcoded 5' primer. A unique molecular identifier was introduced onto each TCR beta cDNA molecule by a template-switch 5' adaptor carrying 12 random nucleotides. Each sample yielded at least 2.5 million CDR3-containing paired-end reads. First-strand cDNA was synthesized from all RNA with the Mint cDNA synthesis kit, primed by a TRBC-specific oligonucleotide. All cDNA was treated with uracil-DNA glycosylase and then went through a first 18-cycle PCR with the universal primers M1SS and BC2_uni_R. The authors processed their data as follows. Each sample was normalized by randomly selecting 1 million high-quality reads, each carrying a distinct molecular identifier. Reads sharing molecular identifiers were discarded rather than binned into consensus sequences. MiTCR, with a Q25 quality threshold and the strictest error-elimination algorithm, was used for CDR3 identification, clonotype clustering and error correction. A nonparametric unseen species model with Euler transformation was used to estimate a lower bound on total TCR beta diversity. TCRdb itself trimmed the public reads at Q25 with fastp, ran MiXCR and retained productive beta chains. CDR3 protein duplicates are merged, each entry listing the most common genes and DNA. The V and J calls, along with clone size, are taken from TCRdb and not from the paper's own processing. The sample table contains 600,000 to 850,000 distinct CDR3 sequences; only one count was recorded for 35% to 45% of them. Roughly 20% of the sample is in the top ten clones.

General conclusions and limits of the study: Since profiling was done on bulk unsorted PBMCs, naive and antigen-experienced compartments could not be conclusively compared. Compared with the aged group, the long-lived group had more naive CD4+ T cells, fewer expanded clones and increased TCR diversity, suggesting age selection. As age increased, observed TCR beta diversity per million T cells dropped in a roughly linear way, and a significant reduction was already evident by age roughly 36. Donor CMV infection status was unknown, potentially confounding age-related changes in expanded clonotypes. Estimates of total diversity based on one million sequenced T cells were regarded as lower bounds and as underestimates. The percentage of naive T cells measured by flow cytometry correlated strongly with observed TCR beta diversity.

The source material was blood. Here the chain combines TRBV5-6 and TRBJ2-5, with the D gene call left open. The TCR comes from a woman aged 55-69 years in good health. CDR3 sequence: CASSLCETQYF. The nucleotides read TGTGCCAGCAGCTTGTGCGAGACCCAGTACTTC. Supplemented by the reference TRBV5-6 and TRBJ2-5 proteins around the CDR3, the complete variable domain is DAGVTQSPTHLIKTRGQQVTLRCSPKSGHDTVSWYQQALGQGPQFIFQYYEEEERQRGNFPDRFSGHQFPNYSSELNVNALLLGDSALYLCASSLCETQYFGPGTRLLVL.